These 17 T cell receptor beta chains came from one sample sequenced in a study of shared clonotypes between healthy human individuals (dated by TCRdb to about 2020). Library construction relied on the immunoSEQ multiplex PCR assay. In TCRdb, the immuneACCESS table is reduced to in-frame sequences with V and J assigned. These tables do not hold every clone; where another copy was compared, an unresolved V gene accounts for under half, and the others remain unexplained. A total of just over 2,000,000 clones appear in this sample, 85% to 95% of them only once. Of the sample, roughly 0.13% is held by the ten largest clones. Source material: naive CD4+ T cells sorted from blood. Per the publication, the cell subset or site label means: CD45RA+ positively selected. These receptors were taken from a young man in good health.

This sequence joins TRBV10-3 and TRBJ2-2, with TRBD2 as a possible D gene (5 bases). V was trimmed by 6 bases and J by 0 bases, leaving 8 bases between them. Germline values: CDR1 ENHRY, CDR2 SYGVKD. This CDR3 contains 14 residues. The CDR3 sequence is CAIRTISNTGELFF. CDR3 sequence (DNA): TGTGCCATCAGGACTATCTCGAACACCGGGGAGCTGTTTTTT.

The V gene is TRBV10-3, the J gene TRBJ1-4; D is undetermined. Looked up from germline, CDR1 is ENHRY and CDR2 is SYGVKD. This CDR3 contains 16 residues. The V end lost 0 bases, the J end lost 2 bases, and 10 bases lay between the germline ends. CDR3: CAISESREWTNEKLFF. Here the CDR3 DNA reads TGTGCCATCAGTGAGTCGAGGGAATGGACTAATGAAAAACTGTTTTTT.

This rearrangement joins TRBV7-9 to TRBJ2-7, with D perhaps TRBD1 (6 bases). Germline loops: CDR1 SEHNR, CDR2 FQNEAQ (reference sequence). The ends were cut back, 7 bases at V and 6 bases at J, with 16 bases in the middle. The CDR3 contains 13 residues. Here the CDR3 reads CASNLGGLGEQYF. DNA of the CDR3: TGTGCCAGCAACCTAGGGGGATTGGGCGAGCAGTACTTC.

V is TRBV15 and J is TRBJ1-2; 12 nucleotides line up with TRBD1. J was trimmed by 6 bases and V by 4 bases; bases with no gene match: 6. CDR1 and CDR2 from the germline V gene are LNHNV and YYDKDF (reference sequence). This CDR3 is 15 amino acids long. The CDR3 bases are TGTGCCACCAGCAAGGGGACAGGGGGCAGGGATGGCTACACCTTC. It translates to CATSKGTGGRDGYTF.

V gene TRBV30 combines with J gene TRBJ2-1, with TRBD2 matching over 9 bases. Germline V CDR1 and CDR2: GTSNPN, SVGIG (reference sequence). There are 13 residues in the CDR3. Trimming at V came to 1 base and at J to 10 bases, leaving 5 bases not matched to a gene. The CDR3 spells CAWSGGRAGEQFF. The CDR3 DNA sequence: TGTGCCTGGAGTGGCGGGAGGGCCGGGGAGCAGTTCTTC. The variable domain in full, completed from reference TRBV30 and TRBJ2-1, reads SQTIHQWPATLVQPVGSPLSLECTVEGTSNPNLYWYRQAAGRGLQLLFYSVGIGQISSEVPQNLSASRPQDRQFILSSKKLLLSDSGFYLCAWSGGRAGEQFFGPGTRLTVL.

The V and J genes are TRBV7-2 and TRBJ2-6, with 7 bases lining up with TRBD2. The junction had 15 bases not matched to a gene; V was cut back by 5 bases and J by 2 bases. The CDR3 runs 19 residues. Germline CDR1 SGHTA, CDR2 FQGNSA. The CDR3 bases are TGTGCCAGCAGCCCCCTATGGAGGAGCGGGACTACTGGGGCCAACGTCCTGACTTTC. Protein product: CASSPLWRSGTTGANVLTF.

CDR3 coding DNA: TGTGCCAGCAGTTACGCAGGGGGACTCCATCTGCACGAGCAGTACTTC. This codes for CASSYAGGLHLHEQYF. The chain recombines TRBV6-5 with TRBJ2-7, with TRBD1 as a possible D gene (7 bases). The V gene lost 2 bases and the J gene lost 5 bases, with 19 bases spanning the gap. The germline CDR1 and CDR2 sequences are MNHEY and SVGAGI. The CDR3 has 16 residues.

The chain links TRBV18 to TRBJ2-4, with D hard to call. Looked up from germline, CDR1 is KGHSH and CDR2 is LQKENI. V lost 2 bases to trimming and J lost 8 bases, with 10 bases between them. This CDR3 spans 13 amino acids. DNA for the CDR3: TGTGCCAGCTCACCAGTGGTAGGAGACATTCAGTACTTC. It codes for CASSPVVGDIQYF.

The chain combines TRBV5-6 with TRBJ1-6; D uncertain. Germline lookup yields CDR1 SGHDT and CDR2 YYEEEE. Trimming removed 0 bases at V and 9 bases at J, with 7 bases between. The CDR3 covers 13 residues. CDR3 DNA: TGTGCCAGCAGCTTGGAGCCCAGTTCACCCCTCCACTTT. It yields the protein CASSLEPSSPLHF.

A word on this clone: The germline gene is not matched at one end of the junction; a read error may be the cause. The chain combines TRBV7-8 with TRBJ1-2; D is ambiguous. The germline CDR1 and CDR2 sequences are SGHVS and FQNEAQ. The CDR3 runs to 14 residues. In DNA, the CDR3 is TGCGCCAGCAGCCTCGACGTCACTAACTATGGCTACACCTTC. It specifies CASSLDVTNYGYTF.

This clone was picked up a small number of times. Additional DNA sequences in this sample encode the identical CDR3. The chain couples TRBV5-1 to TRBJ2-5; TRBD2 aligns across 8 bases. The CDR3 is 13 amino acids. The trim removed 0 bases at V and 5 bases at J, leaving 0 bases unmatched. CDR1 SGHRS and CDR2 YFSETQ come from the germline V gene. CDR3 amino acids: CASSLGLAETQYF. CDR3 nucleotide sequence: TGCGCCAGCAGCTTGGGACTAGCGGAGACCCAGTACTTC.

This rearrangement joins TRBV18 to TRBJ1-3; 11 bases fit TRBD1. V was clipped by 0 bases and J by 1 base; unmatched bases: 11. Germline loops: CDR1 KGHSH, CDR2 LQKENI. CDR3 length equals 20 residues. CDR3 bases: TGTGCCAGCTCACCACCTCGTGGGACAGGGGGGCCGGATTCTGGAAACACCATATATTTT. Translating gives CASSPPRGTGGPDSGNTIYF. The whole variable domain, filled in from reference TRBV18 and TRBJ1-3, reads NAGVMQNPRHLVRRRGQEARLRCSPMKGHSHVYWYRQLPEEGLKFMVYLQKENIIDESGMPKERFSAEFPKEGPSILRIQQVVRGDSAAYFCASSPPRGTGGPDSGNTIYFGEGSWLTVV.

The V and J genes are TRBV7-9 and TRBJ1-6; no reliable D call. The CDR3 loop spans 18 amino acids. V lost 1 base to trimming and J lost 0 bases, with 13 bases between them. Germline values: CDR1 SEHNR, CDR2 FQNEAQ (reference sequence). Written as DNA, the CDR3 is TGTGCCAGCAGCTTAGTGCCTAGTTTAAGCTCCTATAATTCACCCCTCCACTTT. This codes for CASSLVPSLSSYNSPLHF.

For this clone: A much larger clone lies a single base off, so this may be a read error. Different DNA sequences within this sample yield the same CDR3. The J gene is TRBJ1-6, the V gene TRBV2; maybe TRBD1 (6 bases). The CDR3 extends over 14 amino acids. The ends were cut back, 5 bases at V and 3 bases at J, with 8 bases in the middle. Germline V gene lookup returns CDR1 SNHLY and CDR2 FYNNEI. The CDR3 here is CASSLTGYNSPLHF. CDR3 in DNA: TGTGCCAGCAGTTTGACAGGCTATAATTCACCCCTCCACTTT.

V and J are TRBV28 and TRBJ2-3, with 9 bases fitting TRBD2. Germline CDR1 reads MDHEN; CDR2 reads SYDVKM. The CDR3 length is 16 residues. V trimming: 4 bases; J trimming: 2 bases; junction bases outside the gene matches: 7. Here the CDR3 DNA reads TGTGCCAGCAGTTATTCTAGCGGGGTGTACACAGATACGCAGTATTTT. Translated, it gives CASSYSSGVYTDTQYF.

This chain uses TRBV10-3 with TRBJ1-1, with D unresolved. Trimming removed 7 bases from V and 4 bases from J, with 13 bases in between. The CDR3 loop spans 13 amino acids. Germline V gives CDR1 ENHRY, CDR2 SYGVKD. This CDR3 reads CAITGLEGTEAFF. The CDR3 bases are TGTGCCATCACCGGACTGGAGGGCACTGAAGCTTTCTTT.

V gene TRBV10-1 combines with J gene TRBJ2-5, with a weak D call TRBD2 (5 bases). CDR3 size: 15 residues. The germline CDR1 and CDR2 sequences are WNHNN and SYGVQD (reference sequence). V lost 8 bases to trimming and J lost 0 bases, with 16 bases between them. The CDR3 DNA sequence: TGCGCCAGCGCCAACGATGTCGGGGACCAAGAGACCCAGTACTTC. Protein: CASANDVGDQETQYF.